This TCR beta chain came from a study of T cells after yellow fever vaccination. Study-wide results and limits: Weaker, the secondary response peaked sooner, at day 5 versus 15.

Template-switching 5'RACE yielded the TCR cDNA; a universal primer site and UMIs were added in the process. MiXCR, applied by TCRdb to the 5' RACE reads, yields one record per CDR3 protein. The repertoire holds 300,000 to 400,000 distinct CDR3 sequences, with 6% to 8% as singletons. Germline V gives CDR1 SGHDT, CDR2 YYEEEE. The V gene end was trimmed by 0 bases and the J gene end by 3 bases; junction bases not matched to a gene: 6. CDR3 size: 16 residues. Worth noting for this clonotype: Its antigen remains unidentified.

The chain carries TRBV5-6 and TRBJ2-1; 7 bases map to TRBD2. The clonotype originates from a man aged 25-45 years who received the YFV17D yellow fever vaccine. Sequences were derived from PBMCs, sampled 5 days after the yellow fever booster vaccination. CDR3 in DNA: TGTGCCAGCAGCTTGGGGGGAGGGCACTTCTACAATGAGCAGTTCTTC. It translates to CASSLGGGHFYNEQFF.